These 16 T cell receptor beta chains were sequenced from one sample in a study of CD8+CD57+ T cells in acquired aplastic anemia. Genomic DNA templated the TCR beta VDJ and CDR3 profiling. TCRdb reprocessed the reads with MiXCR, giving one entry per CDR3 protein. Of 200,000 to 250,000 distinct CDR3 sequences in the sample, roughly 45% are singletons; the top ten hold just under 20%. Whoever was chosen for sequencing had shown CD8+CD57+ cell expansion by flow cytometry. Sequencing was performed on sorted CD4+, CD8+, or CD8+CD57+ T cells (not recorded which) from PBMCs. Receptors were obtained from a human donor with aplastic anemia.

This clonotype occurred many times. J is TRBJ1-2 and V is TRBV20-1; D uncertain. This CDR3 region has 14 residues. The germline V gene has CDR1 DFQATT and CDR2 SNEGSKA (reference sequence). V dropped 2 bases and J dropped 3 bases, with 13 bases sitting between them. CDR3 sequence reads: CSARRLGFDYGYTF. CDR3 DNA sequence: TGCAGTGCTAGACGGCTGGGTTTTGACTATGGCTACACCTTC.

In its sample, this clonotype was seen a few times. The missing conserved phenylalanine or tryptophan at the end of this CDR3 makes a read error likely. The DNA is left out, because the CDR3 cannot be placed on it with certainty; the CDR3 is given as TCRdb lists it. The chain has TRBV29-1 and TRBJ2-5; TRBD1 is taken as the D call from the table, unchecked against the DNA. CDR1 and CDR2 (germline): SQVTM, ANQGSEA. With termini counted, the CDR3 has 12 amino acids. This CDR3 is CSDKTGEETQCL.

This clonotype occurred many times. V and J are TRBV5-1 and TRBJ1-1; the match to TRBD1 covers 8 bases. Germline V lookup: CDR1 SGHRS, CDR2 YFSETQ. Trimming took 4 bases from V and 5 from J; bases not matched to a gene: 10. This CDR3 is built from 15 residues. DNA of the CDR3: TGCGCCAGCAGCGGAGGACAGGGTTGGGGTACTGAAGCTTTCTTT. Translation gives CASSGGQGWGTEAFF.

In this sample, this clonotype turned up many times. This chain connects TRBV30 to TRBJ2-6; a possible D gene is TRBD1 (6 bases). CDR1 and CDR2 (germline): GTSNPN, SVGIG (reference sequence). Between the trimmed V and J ends, which lost 1 base and 2 bases, there was a span of 6 bases. The length of the CDR3 is 14 residues. In DNA, the CDR3 is TGTGCCTGGAGTGGGGGGCCTGGGGCCAACGTCCTGACTTTC. This encodes CAWSGGPGANVLTF. Supplemented by reference TRBV30 and TRBJ2-6, the full variable domain reads SQTIHQWPATLVQPVGSPLSLECTVEGTSNPNLYWYRQAAGRGLQLLFYSVGIGQISSEVPQNLSASRPQDRQFILSSKKLLLSDSGFYLCAWSGGPGANVLTFGAGSRLTVL.

This clonotype was found many times. The germline gene is not matched at one end of the junction; a read error may be the cause. This CDR3 is CASSQAYRAQETQYF. The CDR3, as DNA: TGTGCCAGCAGCCAAGCCTACAGGGCGCAAGAGACCCAGTACTTT. The chain is built from TRBV3-1 and TRBJ2-5; D possibly corresponds to TRBD1 (6 bases). The CDR3 has 15 residues. CDR1 is LGHDT, CDR2 YNNKEL, per germline (reference sequence).

The chain uses TRBV7-3 and TRBJ2-7, with D unclear. Germline lookup yields CDR1 SGHTA and CDR2 FQGTGA. This CDR3 is 13 amino acids long. V was trimmed by 2 bases and J by 2 bases, leaving 7 bases between them. The CDR3 sequence is CASSLARTYEQYF. In DNA, the CDR3 is TGTGCCAGCAGCTTAGCTCGGACCTACGAGCAGTACTTC.

This chain links TRBV29-1 with TRBJ2-7, with 9 bases identical to TRBD1. CDR1 and CDR2 from the germline V gene are SQVTM and ANQGSEA. This CDR3 is 12 amino acids long. The ends lost 5 bases at V and 6 bases at J; junction bases unmatched: 5. The CDR3, as DNA: TGCAGCGTTCCGGACAGGGGCGGCGAGCAGTACTTC. It encodes CSVPDRGGEQYF.

This clonotype has just one count. The rearrangement links TRBV20-1 to TRBJ1-1, with D hard to call. Germline V gene data show CDR1 as DFQATT and CDR2 as SNEGSKA (reference sequence). This CDR3 is 10 amino acids long. The CDR3 DNA sequence: TGCAGGGCCGGGAACACTGAAGCTTTCTTT. It encodes CRAGNTEAFF.

In its sample, this clonotype was seen a few times. J is TRBJ1-2 and V is TRBV19; D perhaps matches TRBD1 (5 bases). The CDR3 runs to 14 residues. The V gene lost 5 bases and the J gene lost 4 bases, with 14 bases spanning the gap. Germline CDR1 LNHDA, CDR2 SQIVND (reference sequence). The CDR3 DNA reads as TGTGCCAGTAGTGGGGGACGGAGCATCTATGGCTACACCTTC. Encoded protein: CASSGGRSIYGYTF.

A single count supports this clonotype. This chain connects TRBV7-6 to TRBJ2-5, with a possible D match to TRBD2 (5 bases). Trimming left V 5 bases short and J 5 bases short, with 21 bases between. This CDR3 contains 16 residues. CDR1 SGHVS and CDR2 FNYEAQ come from the germline V gene. The CDR3 nucleotides are TGTGCCAGCAGCCCTGCGGGCCAGGCGAAACGGGAGACCCAGTACTTC. Translating it yields CASSPAGQAKRETQYF.

This clonotype has only a few counts. Germline is not matched at one junction end, which may reflect a read error. This chain connects TRBV10-2 to TRBJ2-5; 9 nucleotides agree with TRBD2. The CDR3 covers 16 residues. Per germline, CDR1 WSHSY and CDR2 SAAADI. The CDR3 coding sequence is TGTGCCAGCAGCAGAGCGGGGGGCCACGCCGAAGAGACCCAGTACTTC. Its protein product is CASSRAGGHAEETQYF.

Regarding this clonotype: A much more abundant neighbour one base away suggests this may be a read error. This chain connects TRBV5-1 to TRBJ1-1; D might be TRBD1 (5 bases). Germline V gene sequence: CDR1 SGHRS, CDR2 YFSETQ. The CDR3 sequence is 13 residues long. In DNA form, the CDR3 reads TGCGCCTGCAGCCAGCTAGGGGCCACTGAAGCTTTCTTT. Its translation: CACSQLGATEAFF.

The V call is TRBV20-1, the J call TRBJ1-6, with 7 bases identical to TRBD1. V lost 3 bases, J lost 8 bases, and 7 bases stayed unmatched. Germline V lookup: CDR1 DFQATT, CDR2 SNEGSKA (reference sequence). This CDR3 has 14 amino acids. CDR3 in amino acids: CSARLGGGDSPLHF. CDR3 coding DNA: TGCAGTGCTAGGCTAGGAGGGGGCGATTCACCCCTCCACTTT.

V and J are TRBV19 and TRBJ1-5, with no clear D. From germline, CDR1 is LNHDA and CDR2 SQIVND (reference sequence). The CDR3 covers 14 residues. Trimming left V 6 bases short and J 6 bases short, with 15 bases between. CDR3 nucleotides: TGTGCCAGTAGCCTGTCTAGGGATGGTCAGCCCCAGCATTTT. Translated: CASSLSRDGQPQHF.

This clonotype was detected many times. CDR3 region: CATSKDREQETQYF. For the CDR3, the DNA is TGTGCCACTAGTAAGGACAGGGAGCAAGAGACCCAGTACTTC. V is TRBV2 and J is TRBJ2-5; 8 bases are shared with TRBD1. The CDR3 spans 14 residues. The V and J ends lost 10 bases and 2 bases, in that order; junction bases with no gene match: 9. Germline V CDR1 and CDR2: SNHLY, FYNNEI.

The V gene is TRBV29-1, the J gene TRBJ1-2; a possible D gene is TRBD1 (6 bases). The CDR3 has 13 residues. The ends were cut back, 7 bases at V and 2 bases at J, with 14 bases in the middle. CDR1 SQVTM and CDR2 ANQGSEA come from the germline V gene. As DNA, the CDR3 is TGCAGCGCCCTAGACAGGTTAAACTATGGCTACACCTTC. Protein product: CSALDRLNYGYTF.